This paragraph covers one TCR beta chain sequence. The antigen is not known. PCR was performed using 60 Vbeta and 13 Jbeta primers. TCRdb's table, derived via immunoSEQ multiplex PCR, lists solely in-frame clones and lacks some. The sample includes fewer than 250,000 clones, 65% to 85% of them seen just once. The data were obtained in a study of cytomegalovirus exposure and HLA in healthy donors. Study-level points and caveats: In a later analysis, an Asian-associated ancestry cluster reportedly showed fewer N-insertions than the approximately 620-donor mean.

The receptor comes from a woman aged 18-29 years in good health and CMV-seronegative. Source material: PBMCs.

The CDR3 loop reads CASSWSSYEQYF. The CDR3 bases are TGTGCCAGCTCGTGGAGCTCCTACGAGCAGTACTTC. The chain combines TRBV18 with TRBJ2-7; no definite D call. CDR1 is KGHSH, CDR2 LQKENI, per germline. There are 12 residues in the CDR3. V shed 6 bases and J shed 0 bases, with 6 bases lying between them.